The source of this TCR beta chain is a study of early T cells in non-severe SARS-CoV-2 infection (dated by TCRdb to the early 2020s). With regard to the full study: TCR sequencing used bulk RNA from unsorted whole blood, so alpha and beta chains could not be paired.

According to the germline V gene, CDR1 reads KGHSH and CDR2 reads LQKENI. Deletion took 0 bases off V and 3 bases off J, with a span of 11 bases between the germline ends. There are 15 amino acids in the CDR3, from cysteine to phenylalanine inclusive. The only DNA kept is the CDR3, 45 bases in frame from the first base. Libraries were prepared through 5' RACE. Sequencing instrument: NextSeq 500. To correct for sequencing error and PCR bias, the TCR library protocol tagged individual cDNA molecules with unique molecular identifiers. TCR alpha and beta chains were both sequenced, and the abundances of alpha and beta sequences in each sample were closely correlated with each other. In the paper's pipeline: Decombinator V4 was used to annotate TCR sequences for V gene, J gene and CDR3. TCRs were defined as expanded if a significant change between any two time points was detected under a Poisson model with p below 0.0001. TCR abundances were normalised to the total number of TCRs sequenced per sample and expressed as counts per million. MAIT TCRs were defined by TRAV1-2 paired with TRAJ12, TRAJ20 or TRAJ33, and iNKT TCRs by TRAV10 paired with TRAJ18. VDJdb, accessed on 1 November 2021, was searched for TCRs annotated for CMV, EBV and SARS-CoV-2, and TCRs annotated for more than one antigen were excluded. TCRdb reanalyzed the raw reads on its own, using fastp at Q25 for trimming and MiXCR for clone calling, and kept in-frame beta chains. Each record represents a unique CDR3 protein, reported with the most common genes and DNA among its rows. The V and J calls shown here were made by TCRdb, not taken from the authors' results. The sample data list tens of thousands of distinct CDR3 sequences, and around 13% of these were observed just once. The ten top clones hold nearly 4% of the sample.

This clonotype was recorded a few times. Its antigen remains unidentified. No base quality values were provided; no much bigger clone lies one nucleotide off. General study outcomes and caveats: VDJdb matching was skewed toward anti-spike CD8 responses, so virus-specific expansions were likely underestimated and private and CD4 specificities were missed.

This was a case-control study nested in a cohort of healthcare workers in London, UK, who had nasopharyngeal swab PCR tests and blood samples taken every week. Healthcare workers were recruited during the week of the UK lockdown, between 23 and 31 March 2020, and followed weekly for up to roughly 15 weeks. The clonotype originates from an adult who was a healthcare worker with PCR-confirmed SARS-CoV-2 infection or an uninfected control (not recorded which). The rearranged chain carries TRBV18 and TRBJ1-2; the D gene lacks a confident call. The specimen comprised whole blood, sampled at baseline. The CDR3: CASSPPSLADYGYTF. The bases read TGTGCCAGCTCACCACCGTCTCTGGCAGACTATGGCTACACCTTC.